The 6 T cell receptor beta chains below all came from one sample that was sequenced in a study of Ad26.COV2.S vaccination and SARS-CoV-2 variants. The protocol was immunoSEQ multiplex PCR, while the TCRdb copy is restricted to in-frame clones and leaves out a portion. The sample carries about 350,000 clones, around 90% recorded once. Treatment reported: approximately 18 received Ad26.COV2.S at low or high dose, single or two shots; a few received placebo; per-sample allocation not given. Sampling was performed 63 days after the first vaccine or placebo injection. Sequences were derived from peripheral blood, sampled in a trial of Ad26.COV2.S vaccine versus placebo. All receptors derive from a person aged 18-65 years who received the Ad26.COV2.S COVID-19 vaccine or a placebo.

In its sample, this clone was seen many times. The genes are TRBV2 and TRBJ1-2; 9 bases match TRBD1. The V and J ends lost 8 bases and 7 bases, in that order; junction bases with no gene match: 2. Germline V gives CDR1 SNHLY, CDR2 FYNNEI. This CDR3 has 11 residues. The DNA for the CDR3 is TGTGCCAGCGACAGGGGGTTTGGCTACACCTTC. Translated: CASDRGFGYTF.

The CDR3 here is CASRTPKGRTTEAFF. CDR3 bases: TGTGCCAGCAGAACCCCTAAGGGACGCACCACTGAAGCTTTCTTT. The J gene is TRBJ1-1, the V gene TRBV28; D possibly corresponds to TRBD1 (5 bases). Germline values: CDR1 MDHEN, CDR2 SYDVKM. The CDR3 is 15 residues long. V was cut by 6 bases and J by 4 bases, with 18 bases left in between.

This chain uses TRBV6-2 or TRBV6-3 with TRBJ2-1; D might be TRBD1 or TRBD2, each matching 5 bases. The length of the CDR3 is 15 residues. Trimming left V 5 bases short and J 3 bases short, with 14 bases between. The V gene's germline CDR1 is MNHEY and CDR2 SVGEGT. The CDR3 DNA reads TGTGCCAGCAGTACAGGAGGCGAATACTACAATGAGCAGTTCTTC. Its translation: CASSTGGEYYNEQFF.

The genes are TRBV18 and TRBJ2-7; TRBD1 might be the D (5 bases). In germline, CDR1 is KGHSH, CDR2 LQKENI. The V and J ends lost 4 bases and 0 bases respectively, with 10 bases between them. The length of the CDR3 is 14 residues. CDR3 sequence (DNA): TGTGCCAGCTCACAAGACAGAGACTCCTACGAGCAGTACTTC. Protein product: CASSQDRDSYEQYF.

This chain connects TRBV19 to TRBJ1-1, with 8 bases that match TRBD1. The V and J ends lost 8 bases and 5 bases, in that order; junction bases with no gene match: 10. Germline CDR1 and CDR2: LNHDA and SQIVND (reference sequence). CDR3 length: 14 amino acids. This CDR3 reads CASSKQGDLTEAFF. CDR3 coding DNA: TGTGCCAGTTCTAAACAGGGGGATCTGACTGAAGCTTTCTTT.

CDR3 bases: TGTGCCAGCAGCCCACGGGACATGAACTACAATGAGCAGTTCTTC. As protein: CASSPRDMNYNEQFF. The gene calls are TRBV7-2 and TRBJ2-1, with D tentatively TRBD1 (6 bases). Germline V gene sequence: CDR1 SGHTA, CDR2 FQGNSA. This CDR3 spans 15 amino acids. V was shortened by 5 bases and J by 3 bases, with 14 bases between the two germline ends. The whole variable domain, filled in from reference TRBV7-2 and TRBJ2-1, reads GAGVSQSPSNKVTEKGKDVELRCDPISGHTALYWYRQSLGQGLEFLIYFQGNSAPDKSGLPSDRFSAERTGGSVSTLTIQRTQQEDSAVYLCASSPRDMNYNEQFFGPGTRLTVL.